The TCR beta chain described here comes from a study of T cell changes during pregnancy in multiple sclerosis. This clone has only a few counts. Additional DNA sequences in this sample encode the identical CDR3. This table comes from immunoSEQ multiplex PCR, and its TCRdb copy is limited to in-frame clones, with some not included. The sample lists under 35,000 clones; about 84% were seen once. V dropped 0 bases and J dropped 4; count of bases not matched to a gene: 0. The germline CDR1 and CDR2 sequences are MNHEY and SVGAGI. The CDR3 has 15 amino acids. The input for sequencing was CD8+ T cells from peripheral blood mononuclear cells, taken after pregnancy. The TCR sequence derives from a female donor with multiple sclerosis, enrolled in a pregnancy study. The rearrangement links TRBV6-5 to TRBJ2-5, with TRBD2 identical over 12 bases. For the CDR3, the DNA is TGTGCCAGCAGTTACTCGACTAGCGGGGGAGAGACCCAGTACTTC. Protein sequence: CASSYSTSGGETQYF.